A single sample is the source of the 23 T cell receptor beta chains below, sequenced in a study of graft-versus-host responses after intestinal transplantation. Generated by immunoSEQ multiplex PCR, the TCRdb table keeps only in-frame clones and is missing some. The profile covers fewer than 45,000 clones, with about 90% appearing a single time and over 2% taken by the ten largest. Sequences were derived from PBMCs, sampled 300 to 320 days after intestinal transplant. These receptors were collected from a human patient who received an intestinal transplant, so some T cells may come from the graft donor.

This chain joins TRBV28 and TRBJ2-7, with D perhaps TRBD2 (6 bases). CDR3 length: 13 residues. The V gene lost 7 bases and the J gene lost 5 bases, with 15 bases spanning the gap. Germline loops: CDR1 MDHEN, CDR2 SYDVKM. CDR3 in DNA: TGTGCCAGCACTGGACTAAAGAGGCACGAGCAGTACTTC. It is translated as CASTGLKRHEQYF.

This chain links TRBV7-9 with TRBJ2-7, with D perhaps TRBD2 (6 bases). CDR1 SEHNR and CDR2 FQNEAQ come from the germline V gene (reference sequence). This CDR3 has 16 amino acids. The V end was cut by 3 bases, the J end by 7 bases, with 22 bases between. The CDR3 sequence is CASSLGGESAREEQYF. As DNA, the CDR3 is TGTGCCAGCAGCTTGGGGGGAGAATCGGCCCGCGAAGAGCAGTACTTC.

The chain couples TRBV6-5 to TRBJ2-7; 7 nucleotides line up with TRBD1. V gave up 8 bases and J gave up 2 bases; unmatched junction bases: 9. Germline CDR1 reads MNHEY; CDR2 reads SVGAGI. This CDR3 comprises 14 residues. The CDR3 DNA is TGTGCCAGCCAATTAACAGGGGCCCCCTACGAGCAGTACTTC. It codes for CASQLTGAPYEQYF.

A remark on this clone: Different DNA sequences within this sample yield the same CDR3. The chain has TRBV18 and TRBJ2-7, with D perhaps given as TRBD1 or TRBD2 (5 bases each). This CDR3 has 14 residues. V lost 4 bases to trimming and J lost 0 bases, with 10 bases between them. Germline V lookup: CDR1 KGHSH, CDR2 LQKENI. This CDR3 reads CASSQAGSSYEQYF. In DNA form, the CDR3 reads TGTGCCAGCTCACAAGCAGGGAGCTCCTACGAGCAGTACTTC. Full variable domain (outside the CDR3, taken from reference TRBV18 and TRBJ2-7): NAGVMQNPRHLVRRRGQEARLRCSPMKGHSHVYWYRQLPEEGLKFMVYLQKENIIDESGMPKERFSAEFPKEGPSILRIQQVVRGDSAAYFCASSQAGSSYEQYFGPGTRLTVT.

The V gene is TRBV4-1, the J gene TRBJ2-3; D remains unclear. This CDR3 comprises 14 residues. Trimming removed 4 bases from V and 10 bases from J, with 18 bases in between. CDR1 is MGHRA, CDR2 YSYEKL, per germline. CDR3 sequence reads: CASSLTEVMNAQYF. The DNA of the CDR3 is TGCGCCAGCAGCCTAACAGAGGTCATGAATGCGCAGTATTTT.

This rearrangement joins TRBV14 to TRBJ1-4, with D hard to call. The CDR3 covers 11 residues. CDR1 and CDR2 (germline): SGHDN, FVKESK. Trimming pared 1 base from V and 10 bases from J, leaving 4 bases between. CDR3 loop: CASSQGPKLFF. The CDR3 nucleotides are TGTGCCAGCAGCCAAGGCCCAAAACTGTTTTTT. The variable domain in full, completed from reference TRBV14 and TRBJ1-4, reads EAGVTQFPSHSVIEKGQTVTLRCDPISGHDNLYWYRRVMGKEIKFLLHFVKESKQDESGMPNNRFLAERTGGTYSTLKVQPAELEDSGVYFCASSQGPKLFFGSGTQLSVL.

The rearrangement links TRBV4-1 to TRBJ2-1; D possibly corresponds to TRBD1 (6 bases). Deletions cut 1 base from V and 5 bases from J, with 15 bases between. CDR1 is MGHRA and CDR2 is YSYEKL in the germline V gene. The CDR3 totals 16 residues. The CDR3 reads CASSQVSTGWDNEQFF. CDR3 sequence (DNA): TGCGCCAGCAGCCAAGTGAGTACAGGGTGGGACAATGAGCAGTTCTTC.

This chain joins TRBV23-1 and TRBJ1-2; tentative D call: TRBD1 (5 bases). TRBV23-1 is assigned to the ORF class and has an uncertain function. This CDR3 region has 13 residues. The V end was cut by 0 bases, the J end by 3 bases, with 5 bases between. The CDR3 nucleotides read TGCGCCAGCAGTCAATCAGGGGACTATGGCTACACCTTC. Residues: CASSQSGDYGYTF.

The chain links TRBV4-1 to TRBJ2-2, with 9 bases fitting TRBD1. V shed 2 bases, J shed 4 bases, and the junction held 2 bases outside the gene matches. Germline-derived CDR1 and CDR2 are MGHRA and YSYEKL. The CDR3 extends over 15 amino acids. CDR3 nucleotides: TGCGCCAGCAGCCAAAACAGGGGGCTCACCGGGGAGCTGTTTTTT. Protein: CASSQNRGLTGELFF.

This chain uses TRBV13 with TRBJ1-2, with D perhaps matching TRBD1 (5 bases). This CDR3 has 17 amino acids. CDR1 PRHDT and CDR2 FYEKMQ come from the germline V gene (reference sequence). With 2 bases removed from V and 7 bases from J, the gap between germline ends came to 23 bases. The CDR3 bases are TGTGCCAGCAGCTTACCCCACCCCCAGGGAGCCCCAGGTGGCTACACCTTC. As protein: CASSLPHPQGAPGGYTF.

The rearrangement joins TRBV30 to TRBJ1-3; D unresolved. This CDR3 is 16 amino acids long. Germline V gene lookup returns CDR1 GTSNPN and CDR2 SVGIG (reference sequence). The V and J ends lost 4 bases and 0 bases respectively, with 16 bases between them. CDR3 coding DNA: TGTGCCTGGAAAAACCTTCGAGACCACTCTGGAAACACCATATATTTT. Protein: CAWKNLRDHSGNTIYF.

This clone has just one count. This chain links TRBV2 with TRBJ2-4, with TRBD2 identical over 8 bases. The CDR3 consists of 15 residues. The junction had 9 bases not matched to a gene; V was cut back by 4 bases and J by 7 bases. Germline V gives CDR1 SNHLY, CDR2 FYNNEI. The CDR3 nucleotides read TGTGCCAGCAGTGCCGGGGGGGCCGGGTGGAACATTCAGTACTTC. Amino acid sequence: CASSAGGAGWNIQYF.

J is TRBJ1-4 and V is TRBV5-1; 7 bases match TRBD1. The CDR3 has 14 amino acids. Germline V gene lookup returns CDR1 SGHRS and CDR2 YFSETQ. The V segment lost 1 base and the J segment 3 bases; nucleotides outside the gene matches: 0. DNA for the CDR3: TGCGCCAGCAGCTTGCAGGGGGCTAATGAAAAACTGTTTTTT. This translates into CASSLQGANEKLFF.

V usage is TRBV5-1 and J usage is TRBJ2-1, with D possibly TRBD2 on 6 matching bases. The CDR3 loop spans 16 amino acids. Germline V gives CDR1 SGHRS, CDR2 YFSETQ. V lost 2 bases to trimming and J lost 4 bases, with 16 bases between them. The CDR3 sequence is CASSFTSGTHYNEQFF. The CDR3 DNA follows: TGCGCCAGCAGCTTCACTTCCGGGACTCATTACAATGAGCAGTTCTTC.

V usage is TRBV4-1 and J usage is TRBJ2-4, with TRBD2 matching over 7 bases. Germline trimming cut 2 bases from V and 10 bases from J; bases unmatched to any gene: 14. The CDR3 runs 16 residues. Germline-derived CDR1 and CDR2 are MGHRA and YSYEKL. CDR3 nucleotides: TGCGCCAGCAGCCAAACTGCTCCGGGGACCGGGGGGATTCAGTACTTC. This translates into CASSQTAPGTGGIQYF.

This clone was observed a few times. This sequence joins TRBV2 and TRBJ2-5, with D perhaps given as TRBD1 or TRBD2 (5 bases each). V gave up 6 bases and J gave up 7 bases, with 15 bases separating them. This CDR3 contains 13 residues. Germline V gives CDR1 SNHLY, CDR2 FYNNEI. CDR3 sequence: CASRGDSLGTQYF. The CDR3 DNA reads TGTGCCAGCAGGGGGGATAGCCTCGGGACCCAGTACTTC.

This clone has a single count. For the CDR3, the DNA is TGTGCCAGCAGTGATATGGGGCAGGGCGGGGAAAAACTGTTTTTT. Protein: CASSDMGQGGEKLFF. V and J are TRBV2 and TRBJ1-4; maybe TRBD1 (5 bases). The germline gives CDR1 SNHLY, CDR2 FYNNEI. This CDR3 comprises 15 residues. V was clipped by 3 bases and J by 8 bases, with 16 bases between them.

This rearrangement joins TRBV4-1 to TRBJ2-1; D possibly matches TRBD1 or TRBD2 (5 bases each). The V gene lost 1 base and the J gene lost 6 bases, with 7 bases spanning the gap. The CDR3 runs to 13 residues. The germline V gene has CDR1 MGHRA and CDR2 YSYEKL. CDR3 coding DNA: TGCGCCAGCAGCCAAGTGGGGGTCAATGAGCAGTTCTTC. As protein: CASSQVGVNEQFF.

This clone was observed a single time. Other DNA sequences in the same sample also yield this CDR3. V gene TRBV7-8 combines with J gene TRBJ1-2, with D possibly matching TRBD1 (5 bases). This CDR3 is 16 amino acids long. Looked up from germline, CDR1 is SGHVS and CDR2 is FQNEAQ. The V end was cut by 2 bases, the J end by 6 bases, with 19 bases between. In DNA form, the CDR3 reads TGTGCCAGCAGCTTAAGGGTTGGGGCTAGGGCTAATGGCTACACCTTC. Its protein is CASSLRVGARANGYTF.

This sequence joins TRBV5-1 and TRBJ2-5, with TRBD2 matching over 9 bases. CDR3 length: 15 amino acids. Germline V gene sequence: CDR1 SGHRS, CDR2 YFSETQ. J lost 5 bases, V lost 1 base, and 6 bases had no gene match. CDR3 in DNA: TGCGCCAGCAGCTTGCGAGCGGGGGGAAGGGAGACCCAGTACTTC. Encoded protein: CASSLRAGGRETQYF.

On this clone itself: One end of the junction varies from germline; a read error may be responsible. In DNA, the CDR3 is TGTGCCAGCGGCTTAGGAGAACCCTACAATGAGCAGTTCTTC. This encodes CASGLGEPYNEQFF. The rearrangement uses TRBV7-3 and TRBJ2-1; D unclear. Germline V gives CDR1 SGHTA, CDR2 FQGTGA. There are 14 residues in the CDR3.

CDR3 amino acids: CASSEGLYGYTF. CDR3 nucleotide sequence: TGTGCCAGCAGTGAAGGTCTCTATGGCTACACCTTC. V is TRBV2 and J is TRBJ1-2, with D unclear. V was clipped by 1 base and J by 4 bases, with 4 bases between them. Germline V lookup: CDR1 SNHLY, CDR2 FYNNEI. The CDR3 totals 12 residues. Using reference TRBV2 and TRBJ1-2 for the parts outside the CDR3, the full variable domain is EPEVTQTPSHQVTQMGQEVILRCVPISNHLYFYWYRQILGQKVEFLVSFYNNEISEKSEIFDDQFSVERPDGSNFTLKIRSTKLEDSAMYFCASSEGLYGYTFGSGTRLTVV.

This chain's CDR3 is CASSLGTASYNEQFF. The CDR3 coding sequence is TGTGCCAGCAGCCTGGGGACTGCTTCCTACAATGAGCAGTTCTTC. The chain joins TRBV7-3 to TRBJ2-1, with a tentative D call TRBD2 (6 bases). V dropped 5 bases and J dropped 1 base, with 12 bases sitting between them. Germline V gene sequence: CDR1 SGHTA, CDR2 FQGTGA. The CDR3 sequence is 15 residues long.